These 15 T cell receptor beta chains were all obtained from the same sample, sequenced in a study of cytomegalovirus exposure and HLA in healthy donors. Some clones are missing from TCRdb's copy, which holds only in-frame ones; the method was immunoSEQ multiplex PCR. The sample has some 150,000 clones, 75% to 90% seen once; the top ten hold about 6.7%. The sequenced sample was PBMCs. The receptors come from a woman aged 30 to 39 in good health and CMV-seropositive.

The chain joins TRBV4-1 to TRBJ2-6, with TRBD1 matching over 9 bases. The CDR3 consists of 15 residues. V shed 10 bases, J shed 4 bases, and the junction held 8 bases outside the gene matches. Per the germline V gene, CDR1 is MGHRA and CDR2 is YSYEKL. The CDR3 DNA reads as TGCGCCAACACACTACAGGGGGCGGGGGCCAACGTCCTGACTTTC. Amino acid sequence: CANTLQGAGANVLTF.

The chain carries TRBV6-5 and TRBJ1-4; TRBD1 matches 10 bases. Germline V gene lookup returns CDR1 MNHEY and CDR2 SVGAGI. With 6 bases clipped from V and 10 bases from J, the junction kept 8 bases outside the gene matches. The CDR3 is 14 residues long. DNA of the CDR3: TGTGCCAGCAGGCCTGACAGGGGGCCGGGAAAACTGTTTTTT. As protein: CASRPDRGPGKLFF.

This clone came up once. The rearrangement joins TRBV5-4 to TRBJ1-4, with 8 bases that match TRBD1. V trimming: 0 bases; J trimming: 3 bases; junction bases outside the gene matches: 10. CDR1 and CDR2 from the germline V gene are SGHNT and YYREEE (reference sequence). The CDR3 is 18 amino acids. CDR3: CASSLGQGFGGPNEKLFF. CDR3 in DNA: TGTGCCAGCAGCTTGGGACAGGGGTTCGGTGGTCCTAATGAAAAACTGTTTTTT.

The J gene is TRBJ1-5, the V gene TRBV7-2; D may be TRBD1 (6 bases). The CDR3 is 15 amino acids. Germline-derived CDR1 and CDR2 are SGHTA and FQGNSA. Trimming removed 1 base at V and 3 bases at J, with 10 bases between. The CDR3 DNA reads as TGTGCCAGCAGCTTAGTCGGACAGAACAATCAGCCCCAGCATTTT. It encodes CASSLVGQNNQPQHF.

The chain combines TRBV5-6 with TRBJ1-2, with D perhaps TRBD1 (6 bases). V lost 4 bases and J lost 5, with 12 bases in between. CDR3 length: 13 amino acids. CDR1 SGHDT and CDR2 YYEEEE come from the germline V gene. The CDR3 bases are TGTGCCAGCAGCGCCCGGGGGGCGTATGGCTACACCTTC. Translating it yields CASSARGAYGYTF.

This clone was counted between two and nine times. The chain is built from TRBV28 and TRBJ1-2; D might be TRBD1 (6 bases). V lost 3 bases and J lost 8, with 19 bases in between. The CDR3 spans 15 residues. The germline V gene has CDR1 MDHEN and CDR2 SYDVKM. The CDR3 coding sequence is TGTGCCAGCAGTTTGACATTACAGGGATTTCAAGGCTACACCTTC. It yields the protein CASSLTLQGFQGYTF.

Written as DNA, the CDR3 is TGTGCCAGCCTGGGCCGACTAGCGGGCGTGCCGATCCAGATGGAGCAGTTCTTC. The encoded protein is CASLGRLAGVPIQMEQFF. The chain recombines TRBV2 with TRBJ2-1, with 10 bases matching TRBD2. There are 18 residues in the CDR3. Trimming cost V 8 bases and J 10 bases; bases outside gene matches: 23. Germline V lookup: CDR1 SNHLY, CDR2 FYNNEI.

The chain recombines TRBV6-1 with TRBJ2-2, with 9 nucleotides matching TRBD1. The CDR3 extends over 13 amino acids. The V segment lost 8 bases and the J segment 6 bases; nucleotides outside the gene matches: 4. CDR1 is MNHNS, CDR2 SASEGT, per germline. CDR3 sequence (DNA): TGTGCCAGCCGGACAGGGGCTCCCGGGGAGCTGTTTTTT. Translation: CASRTGAPGELFF.

The chain links TRBV6-1 to TRBJ2-6; the D gene is possibly TRBD2 (6 bases). Trimming removed 1 base from V and 0 bases from J, with 10 bases in between. There are 17 residues in the CDR3. The V gene's germline CDR1 is MNHNS and CDR2 SASEGT. Written as DNA, the CDR3 is TGTGCCAGCAGTGAAGGGAGACTAGTCTCTGGGGCCAACGTCCTGACTTTC. Its translation is CASSEGRLVSGANVLTF.

The gene calls are TRBV7-9 and TRBJ1-1; D is unresolved. The germline V gene encodes CDR1 SEHNR and CDR2 FQNEAQ (reference sequence). The CDR3 has 16 residues. V was clipped by 2 bases and J by 3 bases, with 16 bases between them. CDR3 residues: CASSLRITGFDTEAFF. CDR3 nucleotide sequence: TGTGCCAGCAGCTTAAGGATTACGGGGTTCGACACTGAAGCTTTCTTT.

The chain recombines TRBV4-1 with TRBJ2-1, with 7 positions matching TRBD1. The CDR3 extends over 13 amino acids. V dropped 3 bases and J dropped 9; count of bases not matched to a gene: 5. The germline gives CDR1 MGHRA, CDR2 YSYEKL. The CDR3 nucleotides are TGCGCCAGCAGCCAGTACTACAGGGGTGAGCAGTTCTTC. This encodes CASSQYYRGEQFF.

The table lists this clone with a few counts. The V call is TRBV5-1, the J call TRBJ2-7; TRBD2 matches at 11 bases. V lost 0 bases and J lost 2; bases outside the gene matches: 10. This CDR3 contains 18 residues. CDR1 is SGHRS, CDR2 YFSETQ, per germline. CDR3 nucleotide sequence: TGCGCCAGCAGCTTGGTTTCAAAGGGACTAGCGGTAACCTACGAGCAGTACTTC. Protein product: CASSLVSKGLAVTYEQYF.

The chain uses TRBV7-9 and TRBJ1-2; a weak D match, TRBD1 (6 bases). Trimming took 2 bases from V and 6 from J, leaving 13 bases between them. This CDR3 is 14 amino acids long. Germline V gene sequence: CDR1 SEHNR, CDR2 FQNEAQ (reference sequence). The CDR3 loop reads CASSLRQALNGYTF. The CDR3 DNA follows: TGTGCCAGCAGCTTAAGACAGGCGCTAAATGGCTACACCTTC. Filled out from reference TRBV7-9 and TRBJ1-2, the complete variable domain reads DTGVSQNPRHKITKRGQNVTFRCDPISEHNRLYWYRQTLGQGPEFLTYFQNEAQLEKSRLLSDRFSAERPKGSFSTLEIQRTEQGDSAMYLCASSLRQALNGYTFGSGTRLTVV.

This chain links TRBV9 with TRBJ2-3, with TRBD1 as a possible D gene (6 bases). This CDR3 region has 14 residues. Germline V CDR1 and CDR2: SGDLS, YYNGEE. The V end lost 0 bases, the J end lost 4 bases, and 9 bases lay between the germline ends. In DNA form, the CDR3 reads TGTGCCAGCAGCGTAGCCAGGGGCGCAGATACGCAGTATTTT. The encoded protein is CASSVARGADTQYF.

The chain joins TRBV9 to TRBJ2-3; 12 bases align to TRBD2. The CDR3 spans 16 residues. Trimming removed 4 bases from V and 0 bases from J; junction bases left unmatched: 3. CDR1 is SGDLS and CDR2 is YYNGEE in the germline V gene. CDR3 region: CASSPGTSGSTDTQYF. Written as DNA, the CDR3 is TGTGCCAGCAGCCCAGGGACTAGCGGGAGCACAGATACGCAGTATTTT.